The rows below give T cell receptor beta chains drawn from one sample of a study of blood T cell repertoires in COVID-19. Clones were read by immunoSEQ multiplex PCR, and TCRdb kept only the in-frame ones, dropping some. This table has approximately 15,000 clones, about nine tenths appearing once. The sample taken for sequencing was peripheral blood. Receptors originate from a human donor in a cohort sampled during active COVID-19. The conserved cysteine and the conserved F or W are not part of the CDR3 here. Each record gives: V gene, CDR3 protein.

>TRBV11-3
ASSFGTADNEQF
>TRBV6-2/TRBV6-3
ASSDGVTKD
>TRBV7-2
ASRRPGLAGDTQY
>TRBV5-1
ASSFGGARNTEAF
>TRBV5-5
ASSTPGSGNTIY
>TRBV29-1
SAAPSIETGELF
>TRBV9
ASSPLLAADTQY
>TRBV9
ASSADAKGYEQY
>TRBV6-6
ASSYSDRADFSPLH
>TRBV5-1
ASSFSTGEGEAF
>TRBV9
ASSALSGTEARLLY
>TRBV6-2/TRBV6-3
ASSYSGTGGNTIY
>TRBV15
ATSTTGGGYGYT
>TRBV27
ASRLGTGGSYGYT
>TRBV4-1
ASSGDIEAF
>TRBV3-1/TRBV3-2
ASSQDPSGYYNEQF
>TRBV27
ASSSRQGGTRSGETQY
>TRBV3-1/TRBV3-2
ASSHLSGGTGELF
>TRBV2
ASSEVRQGTEAF
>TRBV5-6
ASSRGQHYGYT
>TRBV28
ASSYPPTGYGYT
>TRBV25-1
ASRGGRALEAF
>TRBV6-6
ASSHTSLSGSNQPQH
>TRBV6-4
ASSETGSTYNEQF